These 32 T cell receptor beta chains came from one sample sequenced in a study of T cells in Graves' hyperthyroidism and ophthalmopathy. Regions amplified from RNA transcripts were the TCR beta CDR3 regions. When the TCR CDR3 underwent first-round RT-PCR, the HTBI primer set was used. MiXCR, applied by TCRdb to the multiplex PCR reads, yields one record per CDR3 protein. Of some 300,000 distinct CDR3 sequences listed, about an eighth were seen once; the top ten hold approximately 8.6%. The sequenced sample consisted of blood. These receptors were obtained from a woman in her twenties or thirties with Graves' hyperthyroidism that later progressed to Graves' ophthalmopathy.

The chain joins TRBV19 to TRBJ1-6; 7 nucleotides line up with TRBD1. This CDR3 has 12 amino acids. Germline V CDR1 and CDR2: LNHDA, SQIVND (reference sequence). V lost 10 bases and J lost 14; bases outside the gene matches: 11. The CDR3 loop reads CATRQGGEALHF. DNA of the CDR3: TGTGCCACGAGACAGGGAGGTGAGGCCCTCCACTTT.

This clonotype was counted many times. The chain is built from TRBV28 and TRBJ2-3; TRBD2 matches 11 bases. CDR1 and CDR2 (germline): MDHEN, SYDVKM. Trimming cost V 6 bases and J 4 bases; bases outside gene matches: 6. CDR3 size: 15 residues. CDR3 loop: CASRKTSGGSDTQYF. The CDR3 nucleotides are TGTGCCAGCAGAAAAACTAGCGGGGGATCAGATACGCAGTATTTT.

This clonotype was recorded a few times. The rearrangement joins TRBV28 to TRBJ2-7; TRBD2 agrees at 7 bases. This CDR3 contains 14 residues. Unmatched junction bases numbered 4, after V lost 2 bases and J lost 3 bases. The V gene's germline CDR1 is MDHEN and CDR2 SYDVKM. CDR3 sequence: CASSLGRALYEQYF. The CDR3 DNA sequence: TGTGCCAGCAGTTTAGGGAGGGCCCTCTACGAGCAGTACTTC. Full variable domain (rest looked up from reference TRBV28 and TRBJ2-7): DVKVTQSSRYLVKRTGEKVFLECVQDMDHENMFWYRQDPGLGLRLIYFSYDVKMKEKGDIPEGYSVSREKKERFSLILESASTNQTSMYLCASSLGRALYEQYFGPGTRLTVT.

The chain uses TRBV9 and TRBJ1-2; TRBD1 matches at 8 bases. Germline V gives CDR1 SGDLS, CDR2 YYNGEE. V was pared by 3 bases and J by 0 bases, with 4 bases of the junction left unmatched. There are 15 residues in the CDR3. CDR3 amino acids: CASSDGTGANYGYTF. Here the CDR3 DNA reads TGTGCCAGCAGCGACGGGACAGGAGCTAACTATGGCTACACCTTC.

This clonotype was recorded at least ten times. The V call is TRBV9, the J call TRBJ2-1; D is unclear. Trimming left V 4 bases short and J 9 bases short, with 17 bases between. The CDR3 is made up of 14 amino acids. Germline V CDR1 and CDR2: SGDLS, YYNGEE. CDR3 DNA: TGTGCCAGCAGCCCCAATTCGGCTGACGGTGAGCAGTTCTTC. Residues: CASSPNSADGEQFF.

This chain joins TRBV30 and TRBJ2-5, with D maybe TRBD2 (5 bases). The length of the CDR3 is 13 residues. V was shortened by 0 bases and J by 5 bases, with 10 bases between the two germline ends. Germline CDR1 and CDR2: GTSNPN and SVGIG (reference sequence). CDR3 sequence (DNA): TGTGCCTGGAGTGTCGGTCTAGCCGAGACCCAGTACTTC. Its protein is CAWSVGLAETQYF.

This clonotype was seen at least ten times. The chain combines TRBV12-3 or TRBV12-4 with TRBJ1-5; the D gene is possibly TRBD1 (5 bases). The length of the CDR3 is 15 residues. Trimming shortened V by 2 bases and J by 5 bases, and 13 bases separated the two germline ends. The CDR3, as DNA: TGTGCCAGCAGTTTATGGGGCGGTGGGTATCAGCCCCAGCATTTT. Protein product: CASSLWGGGYQPQHF.

This clonotype appeared a few times. This rearrangement joins TRBV7-6 to TRBJ2-3; TRBD2 agrees at 8 bases. This CDR3 spans 16 amino acids. The germline V gene has CDR1 SGHVS and CDR2 FNYEAQ. Trimming at V came to 5 bases and at J to 0 bases, leaving 7 bases not matched to a gene. CDR3 sequence: CASSPGGRGSTDTQYF. CDR3 nucleotides: TGTGCCAGCAGCCCGGGGGGGCGGGGGAGCACAGATACGCAGTATTTT.

This clonotype occurred many times. The chain combines TRBV28 with TRBJ2-5; 8 nucleotides agree with TRBD2. The CDR3 totals 20 residues. Trimming cost V 2 bases and J 2 bases; bases outside gene matches: 19. The germline V gene encodes CDR1 MDHEN and CDR2 SYDVKM. As DNA, the CDR3 is TGTGCCAGCAGTTTAGGCGGGGGGCGCCGTCCCCGTGGGGGACAAGAGACCCAGTACTTC. It translates to CASSLGGGRRPRGGQETQYF.

This clonotype showed up just a few times. The rearrangement joins TRBV28 to TRBJ1-5, with 8 bases that match TRBD1. The CDR3 loop spans 16 amino acids. CDR1 is MDHEN, CDR2 SYDVKM, per germline. The junction had 9 bases not matched to a gene; V was cut back by 3 bases and J by 5 bases. The CDR3 DNA sequence: TGTGCCAGCAGTTTGGCAGGGGGCCCGAATCATCAGCCCCAGCATTTT. Its protein product is CASSLAGGPNHQPQHF.

This clonotype was seen ten or more times. J is TRBJ2-3 and V is TRBV27; D not resolved. This CDR3 region has 14 residues. Germline V gene data show CDR1 as MNHEY and CDR2 as SMNVEV (reference sequence). V dropped 4 bases and J dropped 2 bases, with 10 bases sitting between them. DNA of the CDR3: TGTGCCAGCAGTTACAGCGAACCCACAGATACGCAGTATTTT. Amino acids: CASSYSEPTDTQYF.

This clonotype appeared a few times. The chain links TRBV4-1 to TRBJ2-6; D gene uncertain. Germline-derived CDR1 and CDR2 are MGHRA and YSYEKL. This CDR3 has 16 amino acids. V dropped 1 base and J dropped 0 bases, with 7 bases sitting between them. CDR3 sequence: CASSQVGGSGANVLTF. The CDR3 DNA is TGCGCCAGCAGCCAAGTGGGCGGCTCTGGGGCCAACGTCCTGACTTTC.

There are a few counts of this clonotype. The rearrangement links TRBV13 to TRBJ1-2, with 10 bases identical to TRBD1. The trim removed 5 bases at V and 3 bases at J, leaving 6 bases unmatched. CDR1 and CDR2 from the germline V gene are PRHDT and FYEKMQ (reference sequence). This CDR3 is built from 15 residues. CDR3: CASSTGQGLDYGYTF. CDR3 DNA: TGTGCCAGCAGCACGGGACAGGGGTTGGACTATGGCTACACCTTC.

CDR3 loop: CSAADREGEKLFF. The CDR3, as DNA: TGCAGTGCCGCCGACAGGGAGGGAGAAAAACTGTTTTTT. This rearrangement joins TRBV20-1 to TRBJ1-4, with TRBD1 matching 7 bases. V dropped 6 bases and J dropped 8; count of bases not matched to a gene: 9. Germline loops: CDR1 DFQATT, CDR2 SNEGSKA (reference sequence). The CDR3 covers 13 residues.

This clonotype has at least ten counts. The chain links TRBV9 to TRBJ1-1, with D unclear. The CDR3 covers 15 residues. V was trimmed by 0 bases and J by 5 bases, leaving 14 bases between them. From germline, CDR1 is SGDLS and CDR2 YYNGEE. The CDR3 coding sequence is TGTGCCAGCAGCGTAGACGGTCGGGGTGAGACTGAAGCTTTCTTT. This gives the protein CASSVDGRGETEAFF.

The chain joins TRBV28 to TRBJ2-7, with 13 bases lining up with TRBD2. V lost 5 bases to trimming and J lost 3 bases; unmatched junction nucleotides: 10. Germline values: CDR1 MDHEN, CDR2 SYDVKM. The CDR3 covers 17 residues. CDR3 amino acids: CASSGRTSGSVGYEQYF. The CDR3 DNA follows: TGTGCCAGCAGTGGACGGACTAGCGGGAGTGTCGGCTACGAGCAGTACTTC.

V and J are TRBV19 and TRBJ2-4; 11 bases line up with TRBD1. Germline V gene sequence: CDR1 LNHDA, CDR2 SQIVND (reference sequence). The V segment lost 8 bases and the J segment 7 bases; nucleotides outside the gene matches: 4. CDR3 length: 13 residues. The CDR3 spells CASLGQGANIQYF. The CDR3 DNA sequence: TGTGCCAGTTTAGGACAGGGGGCCAACATTCAGTACTTC.

The CDR3 region is CASSSRTGGVSNQPQHF. The CDR3 DNA follows: TGCGCCAGCAGCTCACGGACAGGGGGTGTTAGCAATCAGCCCCAGCATTTT. The rearrangement uses TRBV4-1 and TRBJ1-5; 10 nucleotides align to TRBD1. The CDR3 totals 17 residues. Per germline, CDR1 MGHRA and CDR2 YSYEKL. Trimming cost V 5 bases and J 0 bases; bases outside gene matches: 7.

This clonotype occurred many times. The genes are TRBV28 and TRBJ2-7, with D perhaps TRBD2 (5 bases). CDR1 and CDR2 (germline): MDHEN, SYDVKM. Trimming pared 6 bases from V and 4 bases from J, leaving 19 bases between. The CDR3 contains 15 residues. DNA for the CDR3: TGTGCCAGCAGACTGGACTCCGGTGGTCTATACGAGCAGTACTTC. This codes for CASRLDSGGLYEQYF.

In this sample, this clonotype turned up many times. This sequence joins TRBV28 and TRBJ2-7, with TRBD1 matching 7 bases. Trimming cost V 6 bases and J 3 bases; bases outside gene matches: 8. The CDR3 has 14 residues. Germline V gene sequence: CDR1 MDHEN, CDR2 SYDVKM. CDR3 nucleotide sequence: TGTGCCAGCAGACCACAGGGGCCGCTCTACGAGCAGTACTTC. Protein sequence: CASRPQGPLYEQYF.

This clonotype was seen many times. The chain employs TRBV6-1 and TRBJ2-3; perhaps D is TRBD1 or TRBD2 (5 bases each). The CDR3 spans 15 residues. Germline CDR1 MNHNS, CDR2 SASEGT. V dropped 2 bases and J dropped 4 bases, with 13 bases sitting between them. CDR3 in DNA: TGTGCCAGCAGTGAAAAAGTAGGGGACGCAGATACGCAGTATTTT. Amino acids: CASSEKVGDADTQYF.

This clonotype was recorded at least ten times. J is TRBJ2-7 and V is TRBV20-1, with TRBD1 identical over 8 bases. Germline V gene data show CDR1 as DFQATT and CDR2 as SNEGSKA (reference sequence). The CDR3 consists of 12 residues. J gave up 4 bases and V 6 bases, and 5 bases lay outside the gene matches. DNA for the CDR3: TGCAGTGCATCCGGACAGGGTTACGAGCAGTACTTC. Translation: CSASGQGYEQYF.

The V gene is TRBV19, the J gene TRBJ2-2, with D uncertain. This CDR3 comprises 15 residues. Trimming removed 3 bases at V and 2 bases at J, with 10 bases between. CDR1 is LNHDA and CDR2 is SQIVND in the germline V gene (reference sequence). The CDR3 region is CASSIRLPNTGELFF. In DNA form, the CDR3 reads TGTGCCAGTAGTATTAGGCTACCTAACACCGGGGAGCTGTTTTTT.

In this sample, this clonotype turned up many times. V usage is TRBV12-3 or TRBV12-4 and J usage is TRBJ2-7; tentative D call: TRBD2 (5 bases). Deletions cut 5 bases from V and 0 bases from J, with 11 bases between. The CDR3 runs 14 residues. Here the CDR3 reads CASSTSGVSYEQYF. CDR3 bases: TGTGCCAGCAGTACTTCCGGGGTCTCCTACGAGCAGTACTTC.

Ten or more counts support this clonotype. The chain couples TRBV7-9 to TRBJ2-1; 12 bases align to TRBD1. Germline loops: CDR1 SEHNR, CDR2 FQNEAQ (reference sequence). The CDR3 runs 15 residues. Trimming at V came to 6 bases and at J to 8 bases, leaving 8 bases not matched to a gene. CDR3 in DNA: TGTGCCAGCAGGTTTCAGGGACAGGGGGCCCATGAGCAGTTCTTC. This encodes CASRFQGQGAHEQFF.

The table lists this clonotype with a few counts. This chain connects TRBV4-1 to TRBJ1-2; D is perhaps TRBD1 (6 bases). Germline CDR1 is MGHRA and CDR2 is YSYEKL. The V end was cut by 3 bases, the J end by 2 bases, with 19 bases between. The CDR3 contains 17 residues. CDR3 DNA: TGCGCCAGCAGCCAGGATGAGTTGGGGGCCGTCAACTATGGCTACACCTTC. Its translation is CASSQDELGAVNYGYTF.

This clonotype has a count of ten or more. This rearrangement joins TRBV7-6 to TRBJ2-7, with 16 nucleotides matching TRBD2. V shed 5 bases and J 3 bases; nucleotides not matched to a gene: 19. CDR1 is SGHVS, CDR2 FNYEAQ, per germline. This CDR3 comprises 21 residues. The CDR3 reads CASSVDNLGTSGRGMGYEQYF. The CDR3 nucleotides are TGTGCCAGCAGCGTCGACAACCTCGGGACTAGCGGGAGGGGTATGGGCTACGAGCAGTACTTC.

This clonotype was observed at least ten times. J is TRBJ2-1 and V is TRBV4-1, with TRBD2 as a possible D gene (6 bases). The CDR3 is 17 residues long. Trimming stripped 2 bases from V and 5 bases from J, with 19 bases between. CDR1 is MGHRA and CDR2 is YSYEKL in the germline V gene. In nucleotides, the CDR3 is TGCGCCAGCAGCCAACTTGATTTAATCCCGGGGGACAATGAGCAGTTCTTC. Translation: CASSQLDLIPGDNEQFF.

This clonotype showed up many times. The J gene is TRBJ2-1, the V gene TRBV14, with a weak D call TRBD2 (6 bases). This CDR3 comprises 16 residues. The V gene's germline CDR1 is SGHDN and CDR2 FVKESK. Trimming left V 1 base short and J 5 bases short, with 15 bases between. In DNA, the CDR3 is TGTGCCAGCAGCCAAGTCCCCAGGGAGGTCCACAATGAGCAGTTCTTC. Translated: CASSQVPREVHNEQFF.

This clonotype showed up many times. The chain is built from TRBV6-1 and TRBJ2-3, with TRBD2 matching over 10 bases. Germline trimming cut 5 bases from V and 0 bases from J; bases unmatched to any gene: 8. CDR1 MNHNS and CDR2 SASEGT come from the germline V gene. The CDR3 sequence is 17 residues long. The CDR3 region is CASSYGTSGTSTDTQYF. The CDR3 nucleotides read TGTGCCAGCAGTTATGGTACTAGCGGGACGAGCACAGATACGCAGTATTTT.

The sample holds many counts of this clonotype. The genes are TRBV15 and TRBJ1-5; 11 bases fit TRBD1. The CDR3 runs 19 residues. The V and J ends lost 0 bases and 1 base, in that order; junction bases with no gene match: 8. Germline loops: CDR1 LNHNV, CDR2 YYDKDF (reference sequence). Written as DNA, the CDR3 is TGTGCCACCAGCAGAGATCGGACAGGGGGCCTGAGGAGCAATCAGCCCCAGCATTTT. Its protein is CATSRDRTGGLRSNQPQHF.

V gene TRBV7-2 combines with J gene TRBJ2-1; 8 bases agree with TRBD1. V trimming: 1 base; J trimming: 9 bases; junction bases outside the gene matches: 5. There are 14 residues in the CDR3. Per the germline V gene, CDR1 is SGHTA and CDR2 is FQGNSA. CDR3 DNA: TGTGCCAGCAGCTTAGGACAGGGGAAGGGTGAGCAGTTCTTC. This translates into CASSLGQGKGEQFF.